A selection of T cell receptor beta chains follows, all from one sample in a study of shared clonotypes between healthy human individuals. The protocol was immunoSEQ multiplex PCR, while the TCRdb copy is restricted to in-frame clones and leaves out a portion. Here the sample spans about 480,000 clones, 75% to 85% being singletons. Sequencing input: PBMCs. The receptor set was obtained from a middle-aged woman in good health. Some clones in this sample may be carry-over from other donors' samples. CDR3s include the opening cysteine and the closing phenylalanine or tryptophan. D genes are given only for firm matches. Size tells how often a clone was seen (once, few, many) or the class of an expanded clone, and some rows leave it out.

many	TRBJ1-5	TRBD1	TRBV5-3	TGTGCCAGAAGCGGGACAGGGGCAAAAAATCAGCCCCAGCATTTT	CARSGTGAKNQPQHF
-	TRBJ1-2	-	TRBV19	TGTGCCAGTAGTATAAATGGAGATAACTATGGCTACACCTTC	CASSINGDNYGYTF
-	TRBJ2-7	TRBD2	TRBV4-2	TGTGCCAGCAGCCAAGGGGAGCTAGCGGATTCCTACGAGCAGTACTTC	CASSQGELADSYEQYF
-	TRBJ2-7	TRBD1	TRBV11-2	TGTGCCAGCAGCTTACGTCGGGACAGGGGAATCAACGAGCAGTACTTC	CASSLRRDRGINEQYF
-	TRBJ1-1	TRBD1	TRBV18	TGTGCCAGCTCACCGGGACAGGGGGTCACTGAAGCTTTCTTT	CASSPGQGVTEAFF
-	TRBJ2-1	-	TRBV5-5	TGTGCCAGCAGCTTTGAAGTCTCCTACAATGAGCAGTTCTTC	CASSFEVSYNEQFF
-	TRBJ2-7	-	TRBV5-1	TGCGCCAGCAGAAGAGGGACAGAACTAGCCGAGCAGTACTTC	CASRRGTELAEQYF
-	TRBJ1-2	-	TRBV6-1	TGTGCCAGCAGTGAACGGGGGGAGGGTGGCTACACCTTC	CASSERGEGGYTF
few	TRBJ1-3	-	TRBV5-1	TGCGCCAGCAGCTCGGAGGGTCTTGGTCTCAACACCATATATTTT	CASSSEGLGLNTIYF
once	TRBJ2-1	-	TRBV29-1	TGCAGCGACTACAGGGGGGGCGATGAGCAGTTCTTC	CSDYRGGDEQFF
-	TRBJ2-4	-	TRBV6-5	TGTGCCAGCAGTTACTCGCGTATCTCGGGTGCGCGATACCTGTACTTC	CASSYSRISGARYLYF
-	TRBJ2-5	TRBD1	TRBV7-7	TGTGCCAGCAGCTTAGGGACAGGGAAAGAGACCCAGTACTTC	CASSLGTGKETQYF
-	TRBJ2-1	-	TRBV28	TGTGCCAGCAGCCGACCCCCGGGACCCCTATACAATGAGCAGTTCTTC	CASSRPPGPLYNEQFF
once	TRBJ2-3	-	TRBV20-1	TGCAGTGCCGGGATAACAGATACGCAGTATTTT	CSAGITDTQYF
-	TRBJ2-2	-	TRBV7-7	TGTGCCAGCAGCTTAGCGGCTAGCGCAAACACCGGGGAGCTGTTTTTT	CASSLAASANTGELFF
-	TRBJ1-3	-	TRBV19	TGTGCCAGTAACGCTTGGACAAACTCTGGAAACACCATATATTTT	CASNAWTNSGNTIYF
-	TRBJ2-3	-	TRBV11-2	TGTGCCAGCAGCTTGTCCCCGGGGGTCCTTGATACGCAGTATTTT	CASSLSPGVLDTQYF
-	TRBJ2-1	-	TRBV5-6	TGTGCCAGCAGACCCAGGGGAGATGAGCAGTTCTTC	CASRPRGDEQFF
-	TRBJ1-1	TRBD1	TRBV6-5	TGTGCCAGCAGTTACGAGGGGGCCGGAACTGAAGCTTTTTTT	CASSYEGAGTEAFF
once	TRBJ2-2	TRBD2	TRBV9	TGTGCCAGCAGCGTAGGGGCGGGAGGCACCGGGGAGCTGTTTTTT	CASSVGAGGTGELFF
-	TRBJ2-7	TRBD1	TRBV5-1	TGCGCCAGCAGCCCAGGACAGGGGGCGGACGAGCAGTACTTC	CASSPGQGADEQYF
-	TRBJ2-2	-	TRBV7-2	TGTGCCAGCAGCTTAGCGGGACGGCCGATCACCGGGGAGCTGTTTTTT	CASSLAGRPITGELFF
-	TRBJ2-1	-	TRBV2	TGTGCCAGCAGTGAATTAGCGCTCTACAATGAGCAGTTCTTC	CASSELALYNEQFF
-	TRBJ2-5	-	TRBV9	TGTGCCAGCAGCGTAGCGCCACGAGGGCGGCAAGAGACCCAGTACTTC	CASSVAPRGRQETQYF
-	TRBJ2-2	-	TRBV5-4	TGTGCCAGCACCAAGGACTGGTCGAACACCGGGGAGCTGTTTTTT	CASTKDWSNTGELFF
-	TRBJ1-2	-	TRBV5-5	TGTGCCAGCAGCTTGGTACCGGGATATGGCTACACCTTC	CASSLVPGYGYTF
-	TRBJ2-4	-	TRBV19	TGTGCCAGTAGTTCCGTACAGGGAGGGCTAGCCAAAAACATTCAGTACTTC	CASSSVQGGLAKNIQYF
-	TRBJ2-4	-	TRBV28	TGTGCCAGCGGCTCCCGGACATACAGAGCCAAAAACATTCAGTACTTC	CASGSRTYRAKNIQYF
-	TRBJ2-7	TRBD2	TRBV6-1	TGTGCCAGCAGTGAATCGACTAGCGGGAGTTACGAGCAGTACTTC	CASSESTSGSYEQYF
-	TRBJ2-2	-	TRBV19	TGTGCCAGTAGTCACCTGAACACCGGGGAGCTGTTTTTT	CASSHLNTGELFF
-	TRBJ1-3	-	TRBV28	TGTGCCAGCAGTTTCGTCTCTGGAAACACCATATATTTT	CASSFVSGNTIYF
-	TRBJ2-1	-	TRBV27	TGTGCCAGCAGTTTATCGGGTCAATACAATGAGCAGTTCTTC	CASSLSGQYNEQFF
-	TRBJ1-6	TRBD1	TRBV11-1	TGTGCCAGCAGCGCGCCCGGGACAGGGATTTCACCCCTCCACTTT	CASSAPGTGISPLHF
once	TRBJ2-1	-	TRBV5-1	TGCGCCAGCAGCTTGCCCCCCCGGGTGTCCACATCCTACAATGAGCAGTTCTTC	CASSLPPRVSTSYNEQFF
-	TRBJ2-7	-	TRBV10-3	TGTGCCACAACGGGCGGGAATGTCCACGAGCAGTACTTC	CATTGGNVHEQYF
-	TRBJ2-1	TRBD1	TRBV27	TGTGCCAGCAGTCCCCAGGGACAGAACATCTACAATGAGCAGTTCTTC	CASSPQGQNIYNEQFF
-	TRBJ2-1	-	TRBV18	TGTGCCAGCTCACCAAACAACTATGAGCAGTTCTTC	CASSPNNYEQFF
-	TRBJ2-5	-	TRBV11-2	TGTGCCAGCAGCCCGGCAGGGCTAGCAGAGACCCAGTACTTC	CASSPAGLAETQYF
-	TRBJ2-2	-	TRBV6-4	TGTGCCAGCCGGGACTCGAGTATCACCGGGGAGCTGTTTTTT	CASRDSSITGELFF
many	TRBJ1-1	-	TRBV4-1	TGCGCCAGCAGCCAAGAAGGGCTGAGGGGGACTGAAGCTTTCTTT	CASSQEGLRGTEAFF
-	TRBJ2-5	-	TRBV9	TGTGCCAGCAGCTCCAGCCAGGGGTCGAGGGAGCAGTACTTC	CASSSSQGSREQYF
-	TRBJ2-3	-	TRBV5-1	TGCGCCAGCAGCCCCGGGCCCCTTGGGACAGATACGCAGTATTTT	CASSPGPLGTDTQYF
-	TRBJ2-1	-	TRBV6-4	TGTGCCAGCAGTGACTCCTTTAGGTATTCGAACAATGAGCAGTTCTTC	CASSDSFRYSNNEQFF
-	TRBJ1-2	TRBD1	TRBV29-1	TGCAGCGTTAGCAGGGGGCCTGGCTACACCTTC	CSVSRGPGYTF
-	TRBJ1-2	TRBD1	TRBV2	TGTGCCAGCAGGGCGGGACAGGTGGATGGCTACACCTTC	CASRAGQVDGYTF
-	TRBJ2-2	-	TRBV9	TGTGCCAGCCGAAGAGGAAGGGGCGATTTAACCGGGGAGCTGTTTTTT	CASRRGRGDLTGELFF
-	TRBJ1-6	-	TRBV5-1	TGCGCCAGCAGCTTGGCCACCCGGTCGAACCGAAATTCACCCCTCCACTTT	CASSLATRSNRNSPLHF
-	TRBJ2-5	-	TRBV6-5	TGTGCCAGCTCGGCTAGCAGGGAGACCCAGTACTTC	CASSASRETQYF
-	TRBJ1-2	TRBD1	TRBV28	TGTGCCAGCACACCGAAAGGGGGCCGGGTCTATGGCTACACCTTC	CASTPKGGRVYGYTF
-	TRBJ2-2	-	TRBV29-1	TGCAGCGTTGAAGATCGGGGGCTAGCAAGCGGGGAGCTGTTTTTT	CSVEDRGLASGELFF
many	TRBJ2-3	TRBD2	TRBV7-9	TGTGCCAGCAGCTTTAGCGGGAACACAGATACGCAGTATTTT	CASSFSGNTDTQYF